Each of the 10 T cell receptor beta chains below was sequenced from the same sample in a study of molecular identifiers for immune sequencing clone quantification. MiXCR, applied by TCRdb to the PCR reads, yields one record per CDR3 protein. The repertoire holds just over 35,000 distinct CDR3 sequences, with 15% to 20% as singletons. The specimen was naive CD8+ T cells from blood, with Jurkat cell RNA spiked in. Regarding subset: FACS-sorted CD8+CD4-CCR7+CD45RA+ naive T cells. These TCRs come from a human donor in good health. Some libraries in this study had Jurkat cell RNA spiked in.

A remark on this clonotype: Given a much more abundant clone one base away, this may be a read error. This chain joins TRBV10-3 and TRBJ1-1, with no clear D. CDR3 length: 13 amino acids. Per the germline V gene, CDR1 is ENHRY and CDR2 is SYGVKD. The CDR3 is CAIGEGGSTEAFF. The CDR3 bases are TGTGCCATCGGTGAAGGCGGGAGCACTGAAGCTTTCTTT.

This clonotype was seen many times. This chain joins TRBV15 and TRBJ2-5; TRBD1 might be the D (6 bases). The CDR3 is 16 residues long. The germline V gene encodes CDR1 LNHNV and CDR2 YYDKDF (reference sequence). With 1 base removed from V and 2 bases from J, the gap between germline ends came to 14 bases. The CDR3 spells CATSRGGTFPQETQYF. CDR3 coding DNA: TGTGCCACCAGCAGAGGGGGGACATTTCCACAAGAGACCCAGTACTTC.

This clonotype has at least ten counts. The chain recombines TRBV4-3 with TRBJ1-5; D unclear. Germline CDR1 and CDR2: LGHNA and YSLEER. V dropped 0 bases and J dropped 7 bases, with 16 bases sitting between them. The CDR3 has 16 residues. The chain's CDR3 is CASSQDFPGSYQPQHF. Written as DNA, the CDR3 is TGCGCCAGCAGCCAAGATTTTCCAGGCTCGTACCAGCCCCAGCATTTT.

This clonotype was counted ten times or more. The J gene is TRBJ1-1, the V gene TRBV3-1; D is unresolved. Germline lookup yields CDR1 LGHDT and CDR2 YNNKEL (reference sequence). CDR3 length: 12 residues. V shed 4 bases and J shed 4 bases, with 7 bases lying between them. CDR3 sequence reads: CASSPTGTEAFF. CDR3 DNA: TGTGCCAGCAGCCCGACCGGCACTGAAGCTTTCTTT.

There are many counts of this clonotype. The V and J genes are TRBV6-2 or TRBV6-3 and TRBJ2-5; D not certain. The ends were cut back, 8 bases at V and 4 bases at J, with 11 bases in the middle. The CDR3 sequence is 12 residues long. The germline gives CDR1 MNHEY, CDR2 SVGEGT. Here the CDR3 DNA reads TGTGCCAGCTTCGGGCGCCGAGAGACCCAGTACTTC. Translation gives CASFGRRETQYF.

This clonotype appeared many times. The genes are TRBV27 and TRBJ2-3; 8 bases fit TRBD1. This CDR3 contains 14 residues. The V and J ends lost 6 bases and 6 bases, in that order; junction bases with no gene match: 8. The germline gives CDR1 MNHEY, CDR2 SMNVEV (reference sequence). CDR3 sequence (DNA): TGTGCCAGCAGCTACCCAGGGGGCGTCGATACGCAGTATTTT. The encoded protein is CASSYPGGVDTQYF.

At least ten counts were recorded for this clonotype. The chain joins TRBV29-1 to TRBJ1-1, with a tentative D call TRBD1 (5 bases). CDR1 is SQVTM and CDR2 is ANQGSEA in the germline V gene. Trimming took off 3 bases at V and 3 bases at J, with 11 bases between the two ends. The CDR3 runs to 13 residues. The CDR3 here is CSVETERDTEAFF. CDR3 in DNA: TGCAGCGTTGAGACAGAACGGGACACTGAAGCTTTCTTT.

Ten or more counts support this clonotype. CDR3 amino acids: CASSWTSGRADEQYF. The CDR3 DNA follows: TGTGCCAGCAGTTGGACTAGCGGGAGGGCCGACGAGCAGTACTTC. The chain carries TRBV28 and TRBJ2-7; 15 bases are a match to TRBD2. Germline-derived CDR1 and CDR2 are MDHEN and SYDVKM. The CDR3 sequence is 15 residues long. V was pared by 4 bases and J by 5 bases, with 3 bases of the junction left unmatched.

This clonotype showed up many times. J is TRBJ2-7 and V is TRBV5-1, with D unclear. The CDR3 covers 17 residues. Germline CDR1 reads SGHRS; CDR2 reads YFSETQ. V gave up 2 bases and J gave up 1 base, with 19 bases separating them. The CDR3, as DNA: TGCGCCAGCAGCTTAAGCCGACCAGGAACCTTATCCTACGAGCAGTACTTC. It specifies CASSLSRPGTLSYEQYF.

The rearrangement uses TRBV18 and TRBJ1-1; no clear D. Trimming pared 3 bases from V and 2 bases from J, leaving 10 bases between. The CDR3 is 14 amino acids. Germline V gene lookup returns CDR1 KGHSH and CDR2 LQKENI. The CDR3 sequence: CASSPEFFNTEAFF. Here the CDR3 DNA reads TGTGCCAGCTCACCGGAGTTTTTCAACACTGAAGCTTTCTTT.